What follows are 27 T cell receptor beta chains derived from one specimen sequenced in a study of multiple sclerosis patients with progressive multifocal leukoencephalopathy. The time point denotes: roughly 12 months of natalizumab therapy. Data came from immunoSEQ multiplex PCR; TCRdb stores just in-frame clones and leaves some out. The sample shows 25,000 or so clones, approximately 90% of them seen only once. This material consisted of PBMCs, taken from a patient treated with natalizumab. The receptor set was obtained from a man younger than 45 with multiple sclerosis.

CDR3 sequence: CASSLNYEQYF. The DNA of the CDR3 is TGTGCCAGCAGCTTGAACTACGAGCAGTACTTC. V gene TRBV5-6 combines with J gene TRBJ2-7; no clear D. V was cut by 1 base and J by 3 bases, with 2 bases left in between. The CDR3 is 11 residues long. CDR1 is SGHDT, CDR2 YYEEEE, per germline.

V gene TRBV2 combines with J gene TRBJ1-1; a weak D match, TRBD1 (5 bases). Trimming pared 5 bases from V and 4 bases from J, leaving 17 bases between. The CDR3 contains 15 residues. Germline CDR1 SNHLY, CDR2 FYNNEI. The chain's CDR3 is CASSLTRDGGTEAFF. In nucleotides, the CDR3 is TGTGCCAGCAGTCTTACCCGGGACGGGGGCACTGAAGCTTTCTTT.

This clone was seen only once. The genes are TRBV18 and TRBJ2-2; D might be TRBD1 (6 bases). The V gene lost 8 bases and the J gene lost 0 bases, with 13 bases spanning the gap. The germline CDR1 and CDR2 sequences are KGHSH and LQKENI. This CDR3 contains 15 residues. The CDR3 here is CASVPDRTNTGELFF. DNA of the CDR3: TGTGCCAGCGTCCCTGACAGGACGAACACCGGGGAGCTGTTTTTT.

The chain's CDR3 is CASSAGHSYEQYV. CDR3 sequence (DNA): TGTGCCAGCTCCGCGGGACACTCCTACGAGCAGTACGTC. V is TRBV18 and J is TRBJ2-7; D is possibly TRBD1 or TRBD2 (6 bases each). The CDR3 is 13 amino acids. The germline V gene has CDR1 KGHSH and CDR2 LQKENI. The germline V and J ends were trimmed by 6 bases and 0 bases, with 9 bases remaining between them.

The rearrangement uses TRBV19 and TRBJ1-5; D might be TRBD1 (6 bases). The CDR3 has 15 residues. The V gene lost 5 bases and the J gene lost 2 bases, with 13 bases spanning the gap. Germline-derived CDR1 and CDR2 are LNHDA and SQIVND (reference sequence). CDR3 bases: TGTGCCAGTAGTTCTACGGGACATCGCAATCAGCCCCAGCATTTT. Its translation: CASSSTGHRNQPQHF.

This chain links TRBV30 with TRBJ1-1, with D tentatively TRBD1 (5 bases). This CDR3 comprises 15 residues. Germline CDR1 is GTSNPN and CDR2 is SVGIG (reference sequence). Deletions cut 0 bases from V and 1 base from J, with 12 bases between. The CDR3 DNA sequence: TGTGCCTGGAGTGTTGGGACGACAGAGAACACTGAAGCTTTCTTT. It codes for CAWSVGTTENTEAFF. The full variable domain, rest sourced from reference TRBV30 and TRBJ1-1, is SQTIHQWPATLVQPVGSPLSLECTVEGTSNPNLYWYRQAAGRGLQLLFYSVGIGQISSEVPQNLSASRPQDRQFILSSKKLLLSDSGFYLCAWSVGTTENTEAFFGQGTRLTVV.

This clone was found a few times. The chain couples TRBV5-4 to TRBJ2-2; 7 nucleotides agree with TRBD2. The trim removed 4 bases at V and 6 bases at J, leaving 3 bases unmatched. The CDR3 is 13 amino acids. CDR1 is SGHNT, CDR2 YYREEE, per germline (reference sequence). The CDR3 protein is CASSGTNPGELFF. DNA for the CDR3: TGTGCCAGCAGCGGGACTAACCCCGGGGAGCTGTTTTTT.

The rearrangement uses TRBV9 and TRBJ1-4, with 7 nucleotides matching TRBD1. V trimming: 3 bases; J trimming: 4 bases; junction bases outside the gene matches: 12. CDR3 size: 17 residues. Germline-derived CDR1 and CDR2 are SGDLS and YYNGEE. The CDR3 nucleotides read TGTGCCAGCAGCGCTGACAGGGCAGACCCCCTTAATGAAAAACTGTTTTTT. Its protein product is CASSADRADPLNEKLFF.

V gene TRBV4-2 combines with J gene TRBJ2-5; D is uncertain. The ends were cut back, 0 bases at V and 6 bases at J, with 5 bases in the middle. CDR3 length equals 12 residues. Per germline, CDR1 LGHNA and CDR2 YNFKEQ. CDR3 DNA: TGTGCCAGCAGCCAAGATAGGCAGACCCAGTACTTC. Encoded protein: CASSQDRQTQYF.

This chain joins TRBV7-9 and TRBJ2-5, with TRBD2 identical over 11 bases. Germline trimming cut 4 bases from V and 3 bases from J; bases unmatched to any gene: 4. The CDR3 length is 15 residues. The germline V gene has CDR1 SEHNR and CDR2 FQNEAQ (reference sequence). The CDR3 coding sequence is TGTGCCAGCAGCTCCGGGACTAGCGGCGAAGAGACCCAGTACTTC. Translated, it gives CASSSGTSGEETQYF.

This chain uses TRBV9 with TRBJ1-3, with 9 bases that match TRBD1. Losses at the gene ends were 2 bases for V and 0 bases for J; bases not matched to a gene: 0. From germline, CDR1 is SGDLS and CDR2 YYNGEE. The CDR3 spans 15 residues. CDR3 protein: CASSVTGGSGNTIYF. The CDR3, as DNA: TGTGCCAGCAGCGTGACAGGGGGCTCTGGAAACACCATATATTTT.

The V gene is TRBV30, the J gene TRBJ1-1; unclear D gene. The CDR3 runs to 16 residues. V was shortened by 5 bases and J by 0 bases, with 19 bases between the two germline ends. Germline-derived CDR1 and CDR2 are GTSNPN and SVGIG (reference sequence). The CDR3 DNA is TGTGCCTGGTCCAAGGGCCCGGGGTATATGAACACTGAAGCTTTCTTT. It codes for CAWSKGPGYMNTEAFF.

This clone appeared a single time. The CDR3 DNA follows: TGCGCCAGCAGCCAAGAAGGACAGGGGACGGGAGGCTACACCTTC. Its protein product is CASSQEGQGTGGYTF. J is TRBJ1-2 and V is TRBV4-1, with 9 bases that match TRBD1. This CDR3 is 15 amino acids long. Per germline, CDR1 MGHRA and CDR2 YSYEKL. The J segment lost 8 bases and the V segment lost 0 bases, leaving 7 bases of the junction unmatched.

The chain has TRBV5-1 and TRBJ1-4, with D possibly being TRBD1 (6 bases). Trimming took 0 bases from V and 7 from J, leaving 10 bases between them. CDR1 and CDR2 from the germline V gene are SGHRS and YFSETQ. The CDR3 length is 14 residues. CDR3 bases: TGCGCCAGCAGCTTGGGTCAGGGGCTTGAAAAACTGTTTTTT. It yields the protein CASSLGQGLEKLFF. Filled out from reference TRBV5-1 and TRBJ1-4, the complete variable domain reads KAGVTQTPRYLIKTRGQQVTLSCSPISGHRSVSWYQQTPGQGLQFLFEYFSETQRNKGNFPGRFSGRQFSNSRSEMNVSTLELGDSALYLCASSLGQGLEKLFFGSGTQLSVL.

This chain links TRBV5-5 with TRBJ2-1; D remains unclear. V shed 7 bases and J shed 12 bases, with 26 bases lying between them. The CDR3 runs to 15 residues. CDR1 and CDR2 (germline): SGHKS, YYEKEE (reference sequence). The CDR3 DNA sequence: TGTGCCAGCGCAAGATATGGTGAGGTTTCTTCTTGGCAGTTCTTC. This encodes CASARYGEVSSWQFF.

V and J are TRBV5-6 and TRBJ1-5, with D hard to call. V lost 2 bases to trimming and J lost 1 base, with 10 bases between them. Per germline, CDR1 SGHDT and CDR2 YYEEEE. This CDR3 region has 15 residues. CDR3 sequence: CASSLTVGSNQPQHF. The CDR3 nucleotides are TGTGCCAGCAGCTTAACAGTGGGGAGCAATCAGCCCCAGCATTTT.

The rearrangement joins TRBV12-5 to TRBJ2-3; possibly TRBD2 for D (5 bases). The length of the CDR3 is 13 residues. From germline, CDR1 is LGHNT and CDR2 FRNRAP. V lost 5 bases and J 5 bases, leaving 11 bases between the germline ends. The CDR3 loop reads CASGGRGRDTQYF. CDR3 nucleotide sequence: TGTGCTAGTGGTGGGAGAGGGCGAGATACGCAGTATTTT. Full variable domain (rest looked up from reference TRBV12-5 and TRBJ2-3): DARVTQTPRHKVTEMGQEVTMRCQPILGHNTVFWYRQTMMQGLELLAYFRNRAPLDDSGMPKDRFSAEMPDATLATLKIQPSEPRDSAVYFCASGGRGRDTQYFGPGTRLTVL.

The chain joins TRBV4-3 to TRBJ1-1; no clear D. Germline lookup yields CDR1 LGHNA and CDR2 YSLEER. The CDR3 spans 13 residues. V dropped 0 bases and J dropped 6 bases, with 8 bases sitting between them. The CDR3 here is CASSQEWLAEAFF. CDR3 nucleotide sequence: TGCGCCAGCAGCCAAGAGTGGTTAGCTGAAGCTTTCTTT.

This clone was detected once. The gene calls are TRBV7-9 and TRBJ2-2; unclear D gene. CDR3 length equals 14 residues. Trimming cost V 5 bases and J 6 bases, with 13 bases left between them. Germline V gene lookup returns CDR1 SEHNR and CDR2 FQNEAQ (reference sequence). The CDR3 coding sequence is TGTGCCAGCAGCCCCTATTCTCGACCCGGGGAGCTGTTTTTT. Amino acids: CASSPYSRPGELFF.

V usage is TRBV11-2 and J usage is TRBJ2-3; 11 bases map to TRBD1. Germline V gene lookup returns CDR1 SGHAT and CDR2 FQNNGV. V trimming: 5 bases; J trimming: 3 bases; junction bases outside the gene matches: 4. CDR3 length equals 15 residues. The DNA for the CDR3 is TGTGCCAGCAGCCTAAGGGACAGGGGGACAGATACGCAGTATTTT. Its translation: CASSLRDRGTDTQYF.

The rearrangement uses TRBV27 and TRBJ2-1; D is unclear. V gave up 3 bases and J gave up 6 bases, with 18 bases separating them. This CDR3 region has 16 residues. Germline V gives CDR1 MNHEY, CDR2 SMNVEV (reference sequence). The CDR3, as DNA: TGTGCCAGCAGTTTCCTTGGGCCCCACGGGTTCAATGAGCAGTTCTTC. Translating gives CASSFLGPHGFNEQFF.

This clone was recorded only once. The chain combines TRBV15 with TRBJ2-2; D is unresolved. The germline gives CDR1 LNHNV, CDR2 YYDKDF (reference sequence). Trimming left V 1 base short and J 10 bases short, with 13 bases between. This CDR3 contains 14 residues. The CDR3 is CATSRGQASLELFF. CDR3 in DNA: TGTGCCACCAGCAGAGGGCAGGCTTCCCTGGAGCTGTTTTTT.

The rearrangement links TRBV11-3 to TRBJ2-3; TRBD2 matches at 9 bases. Trimming took 1 base from V and 0 from J; bases not matched to a gene: 5. Germline V gene lookup returns CDR1 SGHNT and CDR2 YENEEA. The CDR3 is made up of 17 amino acids. Written as DNA, the CDR3 is TGTGCCAGCAGCTTAGGGACTAGCGTTTCTAGCACAGATACGCAGTATTTT. It is translated as CASSLGTSVSSTDTQYF.

V is TRBV7-6 and J is TRBJ2-2; D gene uncertain. This CDR3 has 12 residues. Germline CDR1 reads SGHVS; CDR2 reads FNYEAQ. V was pared by 8 bases and J by 6 bases, with 10 bases between. This CDR3 reads CASVGDPGELFF. For the CDR3, the DNA is TGTGCCAGCGTCGGTGACCCCGGGGAGCTGTTTTTT.

About this clone itself: Its ends do not fully match the called genes, so a read error is possible. This sequence joins TRBV20-1 and TRBJ2-3; the D gene is possibly TRBD2 (5 bases). Germline CDR1 and CDR2: DFQATT and SNEGSKA (reference sequence). CDR3 size: 10 residues. CDR3 bases: TGCAGTGCAAGAGGGGATACGCAGTATTTT. The encoded protein is CSARGDTQYF.

V is TRBV11-2 and J is TRBJ1-2, with 7 positions matching TRBD1. Germline assignment: CDR1 SGHAT and CDR2 FQNNGV. Unmatched junction bases numbered 7, after V lost 5 bases and J lost 7 bases. The CDR3 runs 13 residues. The CDR3 nucleotides read TGTGCCAGCAGCCCACCAGACAGGGTTGGCTACACCTTC. Its protein product is CASSPPDRVGYTF.

This rearrangement joins TRBV7-9 to TRBJ2-2; D may be TRBD1 (6 bases). Germline V CDR1 and CDR2: SEHNR, FQNEAQ (reference sequence). Trimming left V 5 bases short and J 7 bases short, with 17 bases between. The CDR3 spans 15 residues. The CDR3 nucleotides are TGTGCCAGCAGCACGACAGGATCGGGTCACGGGGAGCTGTTTTTT. As protein: CASSTTGSGHGELFF.